These T cell receptor beta chains were read from a single sample in a study of shared clonotypes between healthy human individuals. The assay was immunoSEQ multiplex PCR, and TCRdb's table has in-frame clones only and misses some. The table shows around 2,000,000 clones, with around 95% occurring only once. The specimen was naive CD4+ T cells sorted from blood. The receptor source for this set is a man in his late teens or twenties in good health. The CDR3 runs from the conserved cysteine through the conserved F or W. The D gene is left open where the match is weak. The size field is filled for only some rows; it gives once, few, many or a size class.

d_gene	abundance	v_gene	j_gene	CDR3nt	CDR3aa
TRBD1	-	TRBV6-1	TRBJ1-2	TGTGCCAGCAGTGAAGCCCTGAAGACAGGGGCGCAGCCTAACTATGGCTACACCTTC	CASSEALKTGAQPNYGYTF
-	-	TRBV6-5	TRBJ1-3	TGTGCCAGCAGTTACTCGCGTGACCAAGTCGGAAACACCATATATTTT	CASSYSRDQVGNTIYF
TRBD2	-	TRBV5-1	TRBJ2-1	TGCGCCAGCAGCACCGGACTAGCGGGAGGGGTTAACCACAATGAGCAGTTCTTC	CASSTGLAGGVNHNEQFF
TRBD1	-	TRBV7-9	TRBJ2-4	TGTGCCAGCAGCTTCCCGCCGACAGGGGGAAACATTCAGTACTTC	CASSFPPTGGNIQYF
TRBD2	-	TRBV11-2	TRBJ2-7	TGTGCCAGCAGGAAACCCTTCATAGCGGGGGATTTCTACGAGCAGTACTTC	CASRKPFIAGDFYEQYF
TRBD1	-	TRBV10-1	TRBJ2-7	TGCGCCAGCAGTGGGGACAGGGCGAACCCCTACGAGCAGTACTTC	CASSGDRANPYEQYF
-	-	TRBV10-1	TRBJ2-1	TGCGCCAGCAGTACCCCCGGGCCTAGATTCGATGAGCAGTTCTTC	CASSTPGPRFDEQFF
TRBD1	-	TRBV5-5	TRBJ2-3	TGTGCCAGCAGCTTTTGGGGGACAGGGGATAAAGATACGCAGTATTTT	CASSFWGTGDKDTQYF
-	-	TRBV9	TRBJ1-1	TGTGCCAGCAGCGTAGAACCCCGTCCACGGACAGCGCAGACTGAAGCTTTCTTT	CASSVEPRPRTAQTEAFF
-	once	TRBV10-3	TRBJ1-6	TGTGCCATCAGTGAGGCCCCCATCGGCGCTAATAATTCACCCCTCCACTTT	CAISEAPIGANNSPLHF
-	-	TRBV9	TRBJ2-7	TGTGCCAGCAGCCTTGGCGACTCCATCTCCTACGAGCAGTACTTC	CASSLGDSISYEQYF
-	-	TRBV7-4	TRBJ1-5	TGTGCCAGCAGCTCCCGAAGGTACAATCAGCCCCAGCATTTT	CASSSRRYNQPQHF
-	once	TRBV10-3	TRBJ2-5	TGTGCCATCAGTGATGGGCTAAAAGAGACCCAGTACTTC	CAISDGLKETQYF
TRBD2	-	TRBV7-7	TRBJ2-1	TGTGCTAGCAGCTTAGCGGGTCACCTCAATGAGCAGTTCTTC	CASSLAGHLNEQFF
-	-	TRBV27	TRBJ1-6	TGTGCCAGCAGTTTGTCTCGTATTTTGGGAACCCTCCACTTT	CASSLSRILGTLHF
-	-	TRBV29-1	TRBJ1-5	TGCAGCGTTGTGGGGGGGAATAGCAATCAGCCCCAGCATTTT	CSVVGGNSNQPQHF
-	once	TRBV7-2	TRBJ2-7	TGTGCCAGCAGCCCCCGGGGCACGTCAGAGCAGTACTTC	CASSPRGTSEQYF
-	-	TRBV25-1	TRBJ2-3	TGTGCCAGCAGTGAAGAGTGGTTAGGAGATACGCAGTATTTT	CASSEEWLGDTQYF
-	-	TRBV20-1	TRBJ2-1	TGCAGTGGCCTAGCCGATGAGCAGTTCTTC	CSGLADEQFF
-	-	TRBV7-2	TRBJ2-1	TGTGCCAGCAGCTTAGTAGCGGCTGAATACAATGAGCAGTTCTTC	CASSLVAAEYNEQFF
TRBD1	-	TRBV6-5	TRBJ1-5	TGTGCCAGCAGTAGTGGGGGACAGGAATATCAGCCCCAGCATTTT	CASSSGGQEYQPQHF
-	-	TRBV6-5	TRBJ1-2	TGTGCCAGCAGTTATCAGGGTGACGGCTATGGCTACACCTTC	CASSYQGDGYGYTF
-	-	TRBV6-6	TRBJ1-1	TGTGCCAGCAGTTACTCGACCCTAAACACTGAAGCTTTCTTT	CASSYSTLNTEAFF
TRBD2	-	TRBV5-1	TRBJ2-5	TGCGCCAGCAGCACCCTAAGCGGGGACCAAGAGACCCAGTACTTC	CASSTLSGDQETQYF
TRBD1	-	TRBV7-8	TRBJ1-2	TGTGCCAGCAGCTTACCCGGCAGGGGGTATTATGGCTACACCTTC	CASSLPGRGYYGYTF
TRBD1	-	TRBV28	TRBJ1-4	TGTGCCAGCACCCCCGGCGACAGGGACAGAGAAAAACTGTTTTTT	CASTPGDRDREKLFF
-	-	TRBV5-1	TRBJ1-6	TGCGCCAGCAGCTTAACAGGGAACAGGCCCTTTGGATCACCCCTCCACTTT	CASSLTGNRPFGSPLHF
-	-	TRBV18	TRBJ1-1	TGTGCCAGCTCACCTGCAGGGAGGGCTGAAGCTTTCTTT	CASSPAGRAEAFF
-	-	TRBV13	TRBJ1-2	TGTGCCAGCAGTTCCCGAGGGCCCTATGGCTACACCTTC	CASSSRGPYGYTF
-	-	TRBV6-1	TRBJ1-5	TGTGCCAGCAGTGACGGCCGTGATCAGCCCCAGCATTTT	CASSDGRDQPQHF
-	-	TRBV5-1	TRBJ1-2	TGCGCCAGCAGCTTCCGACCGGGTCGCGAGACTAACTATGGCTACACCTTC	CASSFRPGRETNYGYTF
-	-	TRBV5-6	TRBJ2-7	TGTGCCAGCGGGACTGGGGGACCCGGTACCTACGAGCAGTACTTC	CASGTGGPGTYEQYF
-	-	TRBV14	TRBJ2-1	TGTGCCAGCAGCCAAGTGGTGGCCAATGAGCAGTTCTTC	CASSQVVANEQFF
TRBD2	-	TRBV4-3	TRBJ2-1	TGCGCCAGCAGCCAAGATTACGCGACTAGCGGGTCTAATGAGCAGTTCTTC	CASSQDYATSGSNEQFF
TRBD2	once	TRBV11-2	TRBJ2-1	TGTGCCAGCAGGCTAAGCGGGGCCAGGAACAATGAGCAGTTCTTC	CASRLSGARNNEQFF
TRBD1	-	TRBV6-1	TRBJ1-5	TGTGCCAGCAGTGCGTCAGGGGGCAGCAATCAGCCCCAGCATTTT	CASSASGGSNQPQHF
-	-	TRBV2	TRBJ1-1	TGTGCCAGCAGCCGGGAGGCGAACACTGAAGCTTTCTTT	CASSREANTEAFF
-	-	TRBV7-2	TRBJ1-3	TGTGCCAGCAGCTTAGAAAGGGTCTCTGGAAACACCATATATTTT	CASSLERVSGNTIYF
-	-	TRBV5-4	TRBJ2-5	TGTGCCAGCAGCTTGGCGGGTTTAAGAAACCAAGAGACCCAGTACTTC	CASSLAGLRNQETQYF
-	once	TRBV4-2	TRBJ2-5	TGTGCCAGCAGCCCCCTCGTAGCGGATCAAGAGACCCAGTACTTC	CASSPLVADQETQYF
-	-	TRBV18	TRBJ2-7	TGTGCCAGCTCACCTTACGTAGGCTACGAGCAGTACTTC	CASSPYVGYEQYF
-	-	TRBV9	TRBJ2-7	TGTGCCAGCAGCGTAGCCGGACTCTCCTACGAGCAGTACTTC	CASSVAGLSYEQYF
-	-	TRBV25-1	TRBJ1-2	TGTGCCAGCAGCGTTTTTATTACAGGGTCCTCTAACTATGGCTACACCTTC	CASSVFITGSSNYGYTF
-	-	TRBV7-6	TRBJ2-2	TGTGCCAGCAGCAAGGCGTCAGGGAACACCGGGGAGCTGTTTTTT	CASSKASGNTGELFF
TRBD1	-	TRBV13	TRBJ1-1	TGTGCCAGCAGCTTACGGGGGGGACAGGGAAGCTCTGAAGCTTTCTTT	CASSLRGGQGSSEAFF
-	-	TRBV21-1	TRBJ2-7	TGTGCCAGCAGCAAAGTAGGGGACAGGGGGAGCTCCTACGAGCAGTACTTC	CASSKVGDRGSSYEQYF
-	-	TRBV4-1	TRBJ2-3	TGCGCCAGCAGCCGGACGAGTCGGGACACAGATACGCAGTATTTT	CASSRTSRDTDTQYF
TRBD1	-	TRBV6-5	TRBJ1-2	TGTGCCAGCAGTTACCGCCGACAGGGGGCATCTGGCTACACCTTC	CASSYRRQGASGYTF
-	-	TRBV30	TRBJ2-5	TGTGCCTGGAGAAATCGGGGCCCTGGTGGGGAGACCCAGTACTTC	CAWRNRGPGGETQYF
-	-	TRBV7-2	TRBJ2-5	TGTGCCAGCAGCTTAGGGCACCAGATACAAGAGACCCAGTACTTC	CASSLGHQIQETQYF